These T cell receptor beta chains were read from a single sample in a study of cytomegalovirus exposure and HLA in healthy donors. Libraries were prepared by immunoSEQ multiplex PCR; TCRdb keeps only in-frame clonotypes and omits some of them. The data hold some 130,000 clones, with around 86% observed a single time. Input material: PBMCs. Source of these receptors: a young man in good health and CMV-seronegative. CDR3s include the opening cysteine and the closing phenylalanine or tryptophan. The D gene is left open where the match is weak. Part of the rows lack a size; the others show once, few, many or a class for expanded clones.

CDR3,DNA,D,V,J,size
CATSILAVHNEQFF,TGTGCCACCTCCATACTAGCGGTACACAATGAGCAGTTCTTC,TRBD2,TRBV2,TRBJ2-1,once
CASSTGTGRFTNEKLFF,TGTGCCAGCAGCACGGGGACAGGGCGTTTCACTAATGAAAAACTGTTTTTT,TRBD1,TRBV5-6,TRBJ1-4,NA
CAWSAQLRGKAYNEQFF,TGTGCCTGGAGTGCCCAATTACGGGGGAAAGCCTACAATGAGCAGTTCTTC,NA,TRBV30,TRBJ2-1,NA
CASSLVTGAGANVLTF,TGTGCCAGCAGTTTGGTAACGGGGGCTGGGGCCAACGTCCTGACTTTC,NA,TRBV28,TRBJ2-6,few
CASSQDNAGRLAGKQFF,TGCGCCAGCAGCCAAGATAACGCCGGAAGACTAGCTGGTAAGCAGTTCTTC,TRBD2,TRBV4-3,TRBJ2-1,NA
CSVAPRHPEGEAFF,TGCAGCGTTGCTCCCAGGCATCCCGAAGGCGAAGCTTTCTTT,NA,TRBV29-1,TRBJ1-1,NA
CAWSVDRETEAFF,TGTGCCTGGAGTGTTGACAGGGAGACTGAAGCTTTCTTT,TRBD1,TRBV30,TRBJ1-1,NA
CASSQERGVRTEAFF,TGCGCCAGCAGCCAAGAACGGGGGGTGCGCACTGAAGCTTTCTTT,NA,TRBV4-3,TRBJ1-1,NA
CASSETGRVNEAFF,TGCGCCAGCAGTGAGACAGGGAGGGTCAATGAAGCTTTCTTT,NA,TRBV10-1,TRBJ1-1,NA
CASSFAPTTPAEAFF,TGTGCCAGCAGCTTCGCCCCCACGACTCCGGCTGAAGCTTTCTTT,NA,TRBV7-2,TRBJ1-1,NA
CASSQPDRVETQYF,TGTGCCAGCAGCCAACCCGACAGGGTAGAGACCCAGTACTTC,TRBD1,TRBV6-5,TRBJ2-5,NA
CASRSHTGEDEQFF,TGTGCCAGCAGGTCGCACACAGGGGAGGATGAGCAGTTCTTC,NA,TRBV6-5,TRBJ2-1,NA
CASSPLVGGVKFGETQYF,TGTGCCAGCAGCCCCCTGGTGGGCGGGGTTAAATTCGGAGAGACCCAGTACTTC,NA,TRBV7-6,TRBJ2-5,NA
CASSLERSPLHF,TGTGCCAGCAGCTTAGAGAGGTCACCCCTCCACTTT,NA,TRBV7-6,TRBJ1-6,NA
CSATDRGDYGYTF,TGCAGCGCAACCGACAGGGGCGACTATGGCTACACCTTC,TRBD1,TRBV29-1,TRBJ1-2,NA
CASRLFSGPRRTEAFF,TGTGCCAGCAGATTGTTCTCGGGCCCCCGGAGGACTGAAGCTTTCTTT,NA,TRBV5-4,TRBJ1-1,medium-sized
CASSLNRANTGELFF,TGTGCCAGCAGCTTAAACAGAGCCAACACCGGGGAGCTGTTTTTT,NA,TRBV7-3,TRBJ2-2,NA
CASSGGLLNTEAFF,TGTGCCAGCAGCGGCGGACTCCTGAACACTGAAGCTTTCTTT,NA,TRBV9,TRBJ1-1,NA
CASSSGTTYNEQFF,TGTGCCAGCAGTTCAGGGACTACTTACAATGAGCAGTTCTTC,TRBD2,TRBV27,TRBJ2-1,NA
CASSLTTVNQPQHF,TGTGCCAGCAGTTTAACGACAGTCAATCAGCCCCAGCATTTT,NA,TRBV28,TRBJ1-5,NA
CASSQGLAGGYNEQFF,TGCGCCAGCAGCCAAGGACTAGCGGGGGGGTACAATGAGCAGTTCTTC,TRBD2,TRBV4-3,TRBJ2-1,NA
CASSGLMAEAFF,TGTGCCAGCTCGGGTCTTATGGCTGAAGCTTTCTTT,NA,TRBV5-6,TRBJ1-1,NA
CSARGTVNTGELFF,TGCAGCGCCCGTGGGACAGTCAACACCGGGGAGCTGTTTTTT,TRBD1,TRBV29-1,TRBJ2-2,NA
CASSTGVGETQYF,TGTGCCAGCAGTACAGGGGTAGGAGAGACCCAGTACTTC,TRBD1,TRBV6-6,TRBJ2-5,once
CASSRPGSSYNEQFF,TGTGCCAGCAGCCGCCCAGGGTCTTCCTACAATGAGCAGTTCTTC,NA,TRBV28,TRBJ2-1,NA
CASSSGLTQGETQYF,TGTGCCAGCAGCTCGGGACTCACGCAGGGAGAGACCCAGTACTTC,NA,TRBV7-6,TRBJ2-5,NA
CASSPNWEVNTEAFF,TGTGCCAGCTCACCAAACTGGGAGGTGAACACTGAAGCTTTCTTT,NA,TRBV18,TRBJ1-1,NA
CASSLDRWEDGYTF,TGTGCCAGTAGTCTCGACCGGTGGGAGGATGGCTACACCTTC,NA,TRBV19,TRBJ1-2,NA
CASSDRERSPLHF,TGTGCCAGCAGTGACAGGGAGCGGTCACCCCTCCACTTT,NA,TRBV6-4,TRBJ1-6,NA
CASSLTFNTYEQYF,TGTGCCAGCAGCTTAACTTTTAATACCTACGAGCAGTACTTC,NA,TRBV11-1,TRBJ2-7,few
CASRLRDRLNTEAFF,TGTGCCAGCAGACTCCGGGACAGATTGAACACTGAAGCTTTCTTT,TRBD1,TRBV6-5,TRBJ1-1,NA
CASSQEQGGAYNEQFF,TGCGCCAGCAGCCAAGAACAGGGGGGGGCGTACAATGAGCAGTTCTTC,NA,TRBV4-3,TRBJ2-1,many
CASSRNQGGTEAFF,TGTGCCAGCAGTCGCAACCAGGGGGGCACTGAAGCTTTCTTT,TRBD1,TRBV2,TRBJ1-1,NA
CASSDEAFSPVGNSPLHF,TGTGCCAGCAGCGATGAGGCCTTCAGCCCTGTTGGGAATTCACCCCTCCACTTT,NA,TRBV5-8,TRBJ1-6,NA
CASSQDLGRGNEKLFF,TGCGCCAGCAGCCAAGATCTAGGCAGGGGTAATGAAAAACTGTTTTTT,NA,TRBV4-1,TRBJ1-4,NA
CSVDRGPSAGEYGYTF,TGCAGCGTTGATCGGGGCCCTTCAGCGGGGGAGTACGGCTACACCTTC,NA,TRBV29-1,TRBJ1-2,once
CASSPAHHQTYEQYF,TGTGCCAGCAGCCCCGCCCATCATCAGACCTACGAGCAGTACTTC,NA,TRBV7-3,TRBJ2-7,NA
CASSYSRLGTEQFF,TGTGCCAGCAGTTACTCGAGACTGGGTACAGAGCAGTTCTTC,NA,TRBV6-5,TRBJ2-1,NA
CASSRRVEAFF,TGTGCCAGCAGCCGACGGGTTGAAGCTTTCTTT,NA,TRBV13,TRBJ1-1,NA
CASSPSLYEQYF,TGTGCCAGCAGCCCCAGTCTCTACGAGCAGTACTTC,NA,TRBV7-2,TRBJ2-7,NA
CASSTYRGNSPLHF,TGTGCCAGCAGCACCTACAGGGGGAACTCACCCCTCCACTTT,TRBD1,TRBV27,TRBJ1-6,few
CASSTLRQGNYGYTF,TGTGCCAGCAGCACCTTGAGGCAGGGTAACTATGGCTACACCTTC,NA,TRBV13,TRBJ1-2,NA
CASSYSNGYGYTF,TGTGCCAGCAGTTACTCAAACGGGTATGGCTACACCTTC,NA,TRBV6-5,TRBJ1-2,once
CASAQGSPGQPQHF,TGTGCCAGCGCACAGGGTTCCCCGGGCCAGCCCCAGCATTTT,NA,TRBV7-2,TRBJ1-5,NA
CASSPVGRGREQYF,TGTGCCAGCTCACCGGTCGGCAGGGGGAGGGAGCAGTACTTC,NA,TRBV18,TRBJ2-7,NA
CASGPLGAGELFF,TGTGCTAGTGGTCCACTTGGAGCCGGGGAGCTGTTTTTT,NA,TRBV12-5,TRBJ2-2,NA
CASSYEVSSTDTQYF,TGTGCCAGCAGTTACGAGGTTTCTAGCACAGATACGCAGTATTTT,NA,TRBV6-5,TRBJ2-3,NA